This T cell receptor beta chain was observed in a study of chemoradiotherapy in HPV16-positive cancers. Study-level background: Candidate HPV-specific T-cell clones and common TCR motifs came from functional assays in a couple of HPV16-positive patients.

Here immunoSEQ multiplex PCR was the method, and the copy in TCRdb shows in-frame clones only, minus some. The repertoire consists of approximately 6,000 clones, with 55% to 80% occurring once and the leading ten covering roughly 11%. This CDR3 has 16 amino acids. Germline V gene sequence: CDR1 SNHLY, CDR2 FYNNEI. The V end lost 7 bases, the J end lost 0 bases, and 15 bases lay between the germline ends. Repertoires were sampled repeatedly during chemoradiotherapy. Remarks on this clone: Its cognate antigen is unknown.

Study-level findings and limits: Better recurrence-free survival went with HPV-responsive T-cell expansion in HPV16-positive patients. Candidate HPV-specific clones and E7-related TCR motifs grew in tumor during treatment.

This material was obtained from a patient who underwent chemoradiotherapy. V usage is TRBV2 and J usage is TRBJ1-4; D perhaps matches TRBD1 (5 bases). The TCR sequence derives from a human donor with HPV-associated anogenital cancer. The CDR3 DNA is TGTGCCAGCACGCGGGGGAACCCTGCAACTAATGAAAAACTGTTTTTT. This sequence encodes CASTRGNPATNEKLFF.